This TCR beta chain was retrieved from a study of control samples from healthy donors and cancer patients. Sequencing was performed with immunoSEQ multiplex PCR; in TCRdb, only in-frame clones are kept and a portion is missing. The sample includes approximately 49,000 clones, approximately 86% of them seen just once. CDR3 length: 13 residues. Trimming removed 5 bases from V and 2 bases from J, with 8 bases in between. The specimen sequenced was PBMCs. The receptor's source is a woman aged 50 to 60 with lung cancer. The gene calls are TRBV12-3 or TRBV12-4 and TRBJ2-3; D unresolved. The CDR3 sequence: CASSRTVTDTQYF. CDR3 coding DNA: TGTGCCAGCAGTCGCACCGTCACAGATACGCAGTATTTT.